This T cell receptor beta chain came from a study of cytomegalovirus exposure and HLA in healthy donors (dated by TCRdb to 2016 to 2017). Background on the whole study: An earlier analysis of some 550 of the donors reported more than 250 Gb of sequence data and 117 million unique TCR beta sequences from around 200 million T cells. An early release that covered some 630 HLA-typed donors contained approximately 320 gigabases of sequencing data and about 93 million unique TCR sequences. Among the roughly 380 genotyped donors, around 81% belonged to the genetic ancestry cluster associated with self-reported Caucasian donors. The study aimed to test whether cataloging public T cell receptors could reveal signatures of past pathogen exposure. The study used immunosequencing to profile the T cell repertoires of several hundred subjects and linked those repertoires to cytomegalovirus serostatus. Besides the first cohort of around 670 subjects, a separate validation cohort made up of over 100 different subjects was used. To predict cytomegalovirus infection status, the study combined high-throughput TCR immunosequencing, statistical association of individual TCRs with disease status, and machine learning. A later analysis re-examined previously published TCR beta repertoires from roughly 720 donors and added high-resolution HLA genotyping to investigate patterns of TCR occurrence. Rather than using new phenotypic data, the later analysis identified candidate immune exposures from TCR beta sequences and from how often those sequences occurred across donors. To decide whether each TCR beta V gene segment behaved as functional or pseudogenic, an earlier analysis of approximately 600 of the donors relied on high-throughput TCR beta sequencing. Alongside the repertoire data, information on donor age, sex, ethnicity and CMV serostatus was compiled. Genome-wide SNP genotypes for about 55% of the 666 donors were used in a later genetic analysis, which treated that subset as a discovery cohort. All discovery cohort repertoires had been generated using a single sequencing platform. Both class I and class II loci were covered by HLA typing, at four-digit resolution. The number of typed donors differed by locus: roughly 620-640 for A, B, C, DRB1 and DQB1; about 520 for DQA1; approximately 610 for DPA1; and some 470 for DPB1. Roughly five DR-DQ haplotypes were treated as single units for association and clustering because of strong linkage in the cohort. On average, 235,054 unique TCR beta nucleotide sequences were sequenced per donor among 398 genotyped donors of the cohort, with about 17% of those sequences being non-productive.

Libraries were made using the immunoSEQ multiplex PCR assay. For the multiplex PCR, a mixture combining 60 forward primers for TCR Vbeta segments and 13 reverse primers for TCR Jbeta segments was used. A multiplex PCR assay on genomic DNA amplified the CDR3 region of rearranged TCR beta genes. The Illumina HiSeq System was used to sequence the amplified TCR beta libraries as 87-base-pair reads. On the authors' methods: Across the 600 to 700 repertoires, a later analysis counted roughly 84 million unique TCR beta chains, roughly 11 million of which were shared by at least two donors. Raw reads were error-corrected and collapsed into unique sequences with a nearest-neighbor algorithm that merged closely related sequences to remove PCR and sequencing errors. To assign V, D and J gene segments, CDR3 sequences were aligned to IMGT reference sequences. For a sequence to be retained, a match of at least six nucleotides was required to both a V gene segment and a J gene segment. Rearrangements were classified as productive when the CDR3 lacked stop codons and remained in frame with V and J, and all other rearrangements were classified as non-productive. Following IMGT convention, CDR3 was defined as the stretch from the second conserved V-encoded cysteine up to the conserved J-encoded phenylalanine. The earlier analysis of about 570 of the donors excluded any sequence lacking an unambiguous match to a single V gene segment. An earlier analysis of just under 600 of the donors called V segments functional above 56.7% productive rearrangements and segregating when the between-donor standard deviation exceeded 5%. A statistical classification framework was developed to diagnose cytomegalovirus status using the catalog of TCR beta chain sequences. In a later analysis, V and J genes were assigned by comparing TCR nucleotide sequences against IMGT/GENE-DB human TR gene sequences. The TCRdist pipeline was used in a later analysis to assign CDR3 sequences and most-parsimonious VDJ recombination scenarios. A later analysis defined each TCR beta chain by its CDR3 amino acid sequence plus V-gene family, and excluded reads lacking a unique V-gene family. As a way to deal with suspected cross-contamination and a sequencing artifact, a later analysis dropped 450 to 600 nucleotide sequences that were highly shared and had low generation probability. For each public chain, a later analysis derived a clonal expansion index from normalized ranks of inferred template counts within each repertoire. A later analysis computed generation probabilities with a VDJ recombination model fitted to out-of-frame rearrangements, and checked the results against IGoR. In a later analysis, TCR-TCR, TCR-HLA and TCR-CMV co-occurrence was scored with hypergeometric tests, and a repertoire-size bias correction was applied to TCR pairs. False discovery rates were estimated in a later analysis by permuting HLA or CMV assignments 20 times. A later analysis grouped co-occurring TCRs with DBSCAN, adding TCRdist sequence similarity when clustering within HLA-allele-positive subsets. Repertoires with fewer than 30,000 or more than 120,000 public chains were left out of co-occurrence clustering, as were roughly five repertoires with anomalous nucleotide sharing. Drawn from immuneACCESS, this table holds only the in-frame rearrangements with V and J called that TCRdb kept. Clones are partly lost; checked studies trace under half to an unresolved V gene and leave the rest unexplained. V and J calls and clone size are as listed in that table; D and trimming were resolved from the DNA. Within this sample are tens of thousands of clones, with around 79% of them counted one time only. The top ten clonotypes cover over 12% of the sample.

For this clone: The target of this receptor is not known. No much larger clonotype is one base removed from it; base qualities were not supplied.

Germline trimming amounts to 3 bases on V and 2 bases on J, with 3 as the count of junction bases outside the gene matches. In the germline V gene (reference sequence), CDR1 corresponds to MNHEY and CDR2 to SMNVEV. The CDR3 has 14 amino acids, counting the end cysteine and phenylalanine. Only the CDR3 part of the read is kept: 42 bases, read in frame from the first base. Points the paper makes about the study in general: A later analysis found that most CMV-associated TCR beta chains appeared HLA-restricted, with HLA associations seemingly driven largely by CMV exposure. In vitro tests confirmed that a few of the cytomegalovirus-associated TCR beta chains recognize cytomegalovirus antigens. Strong co-occurrence of HLA alleles, especially DR and DQ, made assigning TCR associations to individual alleles difficult. The 87-base-pair reads could not distinguish some IMGT-functional V segments, including TRBV6-2 and TRBV6-3, so those segments were excluded. A group of highly shared sequence variants was considered likely to be a technical artifact of the sequencing pipeline. The study listed 170 or so TCR beta chains as associated with cytomegalovirus. Correlated functional status among segregating V segments might be attributable to linkage disequilibrium, but an unknown experimental factor could not be ruled out. For the cohort, immune exposure information was limited to CMV serostatus. Presence/absence analyses assumed roughly uniform sequencing depth across donors, an assumption that may not hold. Cytomegalovirus status was reported to be diagnosed by the classifier with high specificity and sensitivity in both the original and validation cohorts. According to a later genetic analysis, donors in an Asian-associated ancestry cluster had fewer N-insertions in productive TCRs than the roughly 700-donor mean. Only TCR beta chains were sequenced in this cohort, and the absence of alpha or paired-chain data limited detectable features. Because HLA typing was unavailable for some donors at each locus, only the typed subset was used in association tests. A later analysis found that HLA-associated TCR beta chains were more clonally expanded and had lower generation probabilities than equally common non-associated chains. Specific HLA alleles were associated with roughly 16,000 TCR beta sequences at a false discovery rate of 0.05 in a later analysis. Because counts were too low, around 17 rarely observed V segments, including chromosome 9 orphons, were left out of the earlier analysis of about 500 of the donors. V-gene and J-gene trimming of TCR beta chains was associated with a missense DCLRE1C variant in a later genetic analysis, and the association was replicated in an independent cohort. A further reported finding was that TCR beta sequences accurately predicted the HLA-A and HLA-B alleles for most subjects in the first cohort. In a later analysis, several top co-occurrence clusters were reported to appear linked to parvovirus B19, influenza, CMV and Epstein-Barr virus. In an earlier analysis of around 600 of the donors, most TCR beta V segments appeared in productive rearrangements about 90% or about 30% of the time, broadly matching IMGT annotations. Most TCR sequences were seen in very few donors, while some public TCRs were found in many individuals. In a later analysis, the rate of TCR association differed among HLA loci, with DRB1 alleles having the most associated TCRs and HLA-C alleles having the fewest. According to the authors, the approach could potentially be generalized to other disease states and immunological phenotypes.

The cohort comprised more than 550 healthy bone marrow donors. All cohort members were sampled while nominally healthy, although unrecorded immune exposures were likely present. The donor was CMV seropositive and belonged to the group of 250 to 350 seropositive cohort members. Each donor provided a peripheral blood sample, and peripheral blood mononuclear cells were used for TCR beta sequencing. The Qiagen DNeasy Blood Extraction Kit was used to extract genomic DNA from the blood cell samples. The sequence came from a woman aged 40 to 50 in good health and CMV-seropositive. Source material: PBMCs. Rearrangement joined TRBV27 to TRBJ2-7, with 8 central nucleotides matching TRBD1. The nucleotide sequence is given as TGTGCCAGCAGTTTTACAGGGGGTACCTACGAGCAGTACTTC. Its protein is CASSFTGGTYEQYF.